The 17 T cell receptor beta chains below come from one sample, sequenced in a study of CD8+ T cells in alopecia areata. As the sequencing template, cDNA was produced by extracting RNA and reverse transcribing it. The data were produced by immunoSEQ multiplex PCR, yet TCRdb's version contains in-frame clones alone and is incomplete. Recorded here are 270,000 or so clones, with no singletons, and the ten leading clones hold roughly 1.2%. Cutaneous lymph node cells were pooled, and they were sorted using CD4, CD8alpha, NKG2D, NKG2ACE and other markers. The sequenced sample was CD4+ T cells sorted from a lymph node. These receptors all come from a C3H/HeJ mouse with alopecia areata. Strain haplotype (MHC): H2-k.

This clone turned up a few times. Gene names denote mouse genes. The observed sequence ends 4 residues before the CDR3 terminus, with the missing tail filled in from the germline J gene. The rearrangement uses TRBV1 and TRBJ2-7; possibly TRBD2 for D (6 bases). Between the trimmed V and J ends, which lost 0 bases and 2 bases, there was a span of 11 bases. From germline, CDR1 is NSQYPW and CDR2 LRSPGD (reference sequence). The CDR3 has 15 amino acids. CDR3 bases read: TGCACCTGCAGTGCAGATTTGCTGGGGACCTAT. This sequence encodes CTCSADLLGTY. The whole CDR3 sequence is CTCSADLLGTYEQYF.

Concerning this clone itself: A single base separates this from a much larger clone, so it may be a read error. Gene names and germline refer to mouse. The read falls 4 residues short of the CDR3 end, and the missing part is taken from the germline J gene. This sample also contains other DNA sequences that code for the same CDR3. The chain recombines TRBV13-1 with TRBJ1-2; TRBD1 is a possible D gene (5 bases). Germline V lookup: CDR1 NSHNY, CDR2 SYGAGN. This CDR3 is 12 amino acids long. The V end was cut by 7 bases, the J end by 1 base, with 8 bases between. The CDR3 loop reads CASSQGNSDYTF. The sequenced CDR3 bases are TGTGCCAGCTCTCAGGGAAACTCC.

Note on this clone: The genes are named according to mouse. The read comes to an end 4 residues before the CDR3 does, leaving the germline J gene to fill in the end. Within the sample, other DNA sequences also encode this same CDR3. The rearrangement joins TRBV1 to TRBJ2-1; D is possibly TRBD1 (6 bases). The V gene's germline CDR1 is NSQYPW and CDR2 LRSPGD (reference sequence). V lost 3 bases and J lost 5, with 11 bases in between. CDR3 length: 14 amino acids. CDR3 protein: CTCSAQGLDAEQFF. The sequenced CDR3 bases are TGCACCTGCAGTGCTCAGGGGCTGGATGCT.

Worth noting for this clone: Any gene name here is a mouse gene name. Sequencing ends 4 residues short of the CDR3 end; the germline J gene provides the rest. The chain carries TRBV13-2 and TRBJ2-5, with D possibly being TRBD2 (6 bases). The germline V gene has CDR1 NNHNN and CDR2 SYGAGS (reference sequence). The CDR3 totals 12 residues. CDR3 DNA, as far as it was read: TGTGCCAGCGGTGTCTGGGGAGAC. The encoded protein is CASGVWGD. The full CDR3 is CASGVWGDTQYF.

The table lists this clone with a few counts. Gene names refer to mouse genes. From the germline J gene comes the end of the CDR3, since the read stops 4 residues before it. This chain uses TRBV29 with TRBJ1-1; a possible D gene is TRBD1 (6 bases). The CDR3 spans 14 residues. Deletions cut 8 bases from V and 3 bases from J, with 16 bases between. Germline assignment: CDR1 MSHET and CDR2 SYDVDS. The CDR3: CASRPGGRYTEVFF. The covered CDR3 bases are TGTGCTAGCCGCCCCGGGGGGCGATACACA.

The table lists this clone with a few counts. The genes are named according to mouse. The read ends 4 residues shy of where the CDR3 ends; the end is completed using the germline J gene. J is TRBJ2-3 and V is TRBV31; the D is unclear. Trimming took off 1 base at V and 4 bases at J, with 3 bases between the two ends. CDR1 and CDR2 (germline): GKSSPN, SITVG. The CDR3 has 11 amino acids. This CDR3 reads CAWSQTETLYF. The part of the CDR3 DNA that was read is TGTGCCTGGAGTCAAACAGAA.

As concerns this clone: Mouse gene names apply. With the read ending 4 residues before the CDR3 end, the germline J gene is used to fill in that end. J is TRBJ2-2 and V is TRBV13-3, with 8 bases that match TRBD1. The V and J ends lost 6 bases and 1 base, in that order; junction bases with no gene match: 2. Germline CDR1 is NNHDY and CDR2 is SYVADS. The CDR3 totals 14 residues. Partial CDR3 DNA: TGTGCCAGCAAGACAGGGGAAAACACCGGG. It translates to CASKTGENTG. The whole CDR3 reads CASKTGENTGQLYF.

Comments on this clone: Mouse gene names apply. The sequenced fragment ends 4 residues before the CDR3 boundary, so the rest is inferred from the germline J gene. The sample carries other DNA sequences with the same CDR3. The genes are TRBV1 and TRBJ2-7; no clear D gene. CDR3 size: 13 residues. V gave up 0 bases and J gave up 3 bases, with 6 bases separating them. Germline V lookup: CDR1 NSQYPW, CDR2 LRSPGD (reference sequence). This CDR3 reads CTCSADPGYEQYF. CDR3 DNA, as far as it was read: TGCACCTGCAGTGCAGATCCTGGCTAT.

This clone appeared a few times. Genes and germline come from the mouse. The sequenced fragment ends 4 residues before the CDR3 boundary, so the rest is inferred from the germline J gene. The chain is built from TRBV13-2 and TRBJ2-1, with 9 bases identical to TRBD2. Per germline, CDR1 NNHNN and CDR2 SYGAGS (reference sequence). This CDR3 has 16 amino acids. The trim removed 0 bases at V and 3 bases at J, leaving 4 bases unmatched. The CDR3 DNA, read in part, is TGTGCCAGCGGTGATGCATGGGGGGGCTCCTATGCT. It translates to CASGDAWGGSYA. The complete CDR3 protein is CASGDAWGGSYAEQFF.

This clone was counted between two and nine times. Mouse gene names apply. Read sequence stops 4 residues before the CDR3 end, and the germline J gene provides the missing end. The chain links TRBV31 to TRBJ2-1; the D gene is possibly TRBD1 (6 bases). The CDR3 is 14 residues long. V was shortened by 0 bases and J by 5 bases, with 11 bases between the two germline ends. Germline V gives CDR1 GKSSPN, CDR2 SITVG. CDR3 DNA (partial): TGTGCCTGGAGTCTCAACAGGGCCGATGCT. Protein product: CAWSLNRADA. Given in full, the CDR3 is CAWSLNRADAEQFF.

A word on this clone: Gene names are the mouse ones. The read halts 4 residues ahead of the CDR3 end, with the missing end drawn from the germline J gene. The chain has TRBV13-2 and TRBJ2-5; 11 bases fit TRBD2. Unmatched junction bases numbered 4, after V lost 2 bases and J lost 2 bases. In germline, CDR1 is NNHNN, CDR2 SYGAGS (reference sequence). CDR3 length equals 16 residues. Incomplete CDR3 DNA: TGTGCCAGCGGTGAACTGGGGGGGCTCGTCCAAGAC. Residues: CASGELGGLVQD. The entire CDR3 protein reads CASGELGGLVQDTQYF.

This clone came up a few times. Mouse gene names and germline throughout. With the read ending 4 residues before the CDR3 end, the germline J gene is used to fill in that end. This chain links TRBV1 with TRBJ1-1; no reliable D call. The length of the CDR3 is 15 residues. Trimming removed 2 bases from V and 1 base from J, with 11 bases in between. CDR1 is NSQYPW, CDR2 LRSPGD, per germline (reference sequence). Partial CDR3 DNA: TGCACCTGCAGTGCACCCAGCAATCAAAACACA. It specifies CTCSAPSNQNT. The whole CDR3 reads CTCSAPSNQNTEVFF.

This clone was recorded a few times. Mouse gene names and germline throughout. The read ends 4 residues shy of where the CDR3 ends; the end is completed using the germline J gene. Other DNA sequences in the sample encode the same CDR3. The V and J genes are TRBV19 and TRBJ1-1; 11 bases fit TRBD1. The V segment lost 2 bases and the J segment 4 bases; nucleotides outside the gene matches: 1. The germline V gene has CDR1 FNHDT and CDR2 SITEND (reference sequence). The CDR3 loop spans 14 amino acids. The CDR3 reads CASSIGTGGTEVFF. CDR3 DNA (partial): TGTGCCAGCAGTATCGGGACAGGGGGCACA.

The table lists this clone with a few counts. Gene names follow the mouse nomenclature. The sequenced CDR3 bases are TGTGCCAGCACAGATAGTGCAGAA. This encodes CASTDSAE. The entire CDR3 is CASTDSAETLYF. This chain uses TRBV19 with TRBJ2-3; D gene uncertain. The read gets to within 4 residues of the CDR3 end, and the germline J gene fills in the rest. The CDR3 totals 12 residues. The V gene's germline CDR1 is FNHDT and CDR2 SITEND (reference sequence). V dropped 6 bases and J dropped 0 bases, with 5 bases sitting between them.

A remark on this clone: Mouse germline and gene names are used. The read ends 4 residues shy of where the CDR3 ends; the end is completed using the germline J gene. This chain links TRBV14 with TRBJ2-1, with a tentative D call TRBD1 (6 bases). This CDR3 contains 16 residues. Trimming removed 0 bases from V and 0 bases from J, with 10 bases in between. Germline V gene data show CDR1 as SGHDT and CDR2 as FRDEAV. CDR3 DNA, as far as it was read: TGTGCCAGCAGTTTCTACCAGGACAGTAACTATGCT. Translated, it gives CASSFYQDSNYA. The whole CDR3 sequence reads CASSFYQDSNYAEQFF. Drawing the rest from reference TRBV14 and TRBJ2-1, the complete variable domain is EAGVTQSPRYAVLQEGQAVSFWCDPISGHDTLYWYQQPRDQGPQLLVYFRDEAVIDNSQLPSDRFSAVRPKGTNSTLKIQSAKQGDTATYLCASSFYQDSNYAEQFFGPGTRLTVL.

This clone showed up just a few times. Germline and genes: mouse. From the germline J gene comes the end of the CDR3, since the read stops 4 residues before it. The same CDR3 is also encoded by other DNA sequences in this sample. The rearrangement links TRBV19 to TRBJ2-3; D remains unclear. Trimming pared 3 bases from V and 0 bases from J, leaving 8 bases between. The length of the CDR3 is 14 residues. CDR1 FNHDT and CDR2 SITEND come from the germline V gene (reference sequence). The CDR3 DNA, read in part, is TGTGCCAGCAGTAGACAAGATAGTGCAGAA. It yields the protein CASSRQDSAE. The CDR3 in its entirety is CASSRQDSAETLYF.

This clone was detected ten times or more. Gene and germline names: mouse. The CDR3 goes on 4 residues after the read ends, and that part is filled in from the germline J gene. This sequence joins TRBV14 and TRBJ2-5, with 8 bases fitting TRBD2. There are 15 residues in the CDR3. Germline V lookup: CDR1 SGHDT, CDR2 FRDEAV. The junction had 4 bases not matched to a gene; V was cut back by 4 bases and J by 0 bases. CDR3: CASSRLGFNQDTQYF. CDR3 DNA, as far as it was read: TGTGCCAGCAGTCGACTGGGGTTTAACCAAGAC.